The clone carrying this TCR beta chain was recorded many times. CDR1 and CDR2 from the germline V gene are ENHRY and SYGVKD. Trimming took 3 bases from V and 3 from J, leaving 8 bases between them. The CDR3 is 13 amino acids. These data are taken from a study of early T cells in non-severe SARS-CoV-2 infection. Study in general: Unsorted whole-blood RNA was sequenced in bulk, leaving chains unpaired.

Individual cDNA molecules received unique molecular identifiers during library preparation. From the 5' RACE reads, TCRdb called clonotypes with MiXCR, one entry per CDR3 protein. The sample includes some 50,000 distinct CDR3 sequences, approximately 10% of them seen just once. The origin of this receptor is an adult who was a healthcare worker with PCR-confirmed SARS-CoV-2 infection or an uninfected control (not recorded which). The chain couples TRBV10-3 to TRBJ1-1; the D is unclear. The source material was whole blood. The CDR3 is CAISEEGDTEAFF. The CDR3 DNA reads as TGTGCCATCAGTGAAGAGGGCGACACTGAAGCTTTCTTT.